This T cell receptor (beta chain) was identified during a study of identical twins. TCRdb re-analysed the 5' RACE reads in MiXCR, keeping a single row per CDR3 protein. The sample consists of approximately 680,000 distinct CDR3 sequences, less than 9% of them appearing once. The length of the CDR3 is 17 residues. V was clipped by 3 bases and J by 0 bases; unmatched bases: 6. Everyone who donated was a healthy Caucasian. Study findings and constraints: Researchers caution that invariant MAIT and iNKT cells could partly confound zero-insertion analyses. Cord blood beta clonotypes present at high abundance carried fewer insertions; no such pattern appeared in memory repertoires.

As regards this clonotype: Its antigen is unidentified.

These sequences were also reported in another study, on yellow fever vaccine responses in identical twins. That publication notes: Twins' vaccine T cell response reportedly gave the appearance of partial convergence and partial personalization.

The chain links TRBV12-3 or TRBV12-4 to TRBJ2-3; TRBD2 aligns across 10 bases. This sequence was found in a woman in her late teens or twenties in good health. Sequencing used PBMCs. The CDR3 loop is CASSFGLAGASTDTQYF. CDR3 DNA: TGTGCCAGCAGTTTCGGGCTAGCGGGGGCCAGCACAGATACGCAGTATTTT.